One T cell receptor beta chain is described in this entry. Its specificity is unknown. This sample was taken from a study of monozygotic twins with inflammatory bowel disease. Study-wide results and caveats: People with IBD had fewer clonotypes in common with others than healthy twins did, especially with disease activity. It was in IBD patients that TCRbeta diversity (inverse Simpson) was lower than in healthy co-twins. Evidence failed to back one strong IBD-linked signal or clonotype.

Germline values: CDR1 SQVTM, CDR2 ANQGSEA. This CDR3 has 15 amino acids. The team made cDNA by running eight separate reactions for each sample. Reanalyzing the 5' RACE reads, TCRdb keeps one entry per CDR3 protein, without DNA. In total, the table holds some 83,000 distinct CDR3 sequences. V gene TRBV29-1 combines with J gene TRBJ2-1; checking the TCRdb D call of TRBD1 is not possible without DNA. Sample: blood. This receptor was taken from a human donor with ulcerative colitis or Crohn's disease, or a healthy co-twin of an affected twin (not recorded which). CDR3 protein: CSATIRAGSYNEQFF.